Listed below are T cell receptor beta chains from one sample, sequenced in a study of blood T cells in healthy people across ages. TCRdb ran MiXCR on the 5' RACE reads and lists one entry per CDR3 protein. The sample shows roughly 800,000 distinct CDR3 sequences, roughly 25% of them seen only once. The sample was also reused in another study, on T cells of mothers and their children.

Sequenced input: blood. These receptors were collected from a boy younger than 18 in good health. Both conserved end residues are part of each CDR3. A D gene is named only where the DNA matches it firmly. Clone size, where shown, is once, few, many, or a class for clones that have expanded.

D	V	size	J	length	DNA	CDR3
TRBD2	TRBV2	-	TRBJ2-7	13	TGTGCCAGCGGACTAGCGGGGGGTAACGAGCAGTACTTC	CASGLAGGNEQYF
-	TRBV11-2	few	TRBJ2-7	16	TGTGCCAGCAGCTCGAGGCAACTAGTCCTCTCCTACGAGCAGTACTTC	CASSSRQLVLSYEQYF
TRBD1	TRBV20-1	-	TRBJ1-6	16	TGCAGTGCTAGAGATTGGACAGGGCTCTATAATTCACCCCTCCACTTT	CSARDWTGLYNSPLHF
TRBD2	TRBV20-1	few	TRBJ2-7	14	TGCAGTGCTAGAGATAGCGGGAGGGACTTCGGGCAGTACTTC	CSARDSGRDFGQYF
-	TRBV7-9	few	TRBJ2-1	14	TGTGCCAGCAGCTTAGTATCGGGCTACAATGAGCAGTTCTTC	CASSLVSGYNEQFF
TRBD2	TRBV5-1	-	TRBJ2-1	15	TGCGCCAGCAGCAGCGAGCTAGCGGGGGGCAATGAGCAGTTCTTC	CASSSELAGGNEQFF
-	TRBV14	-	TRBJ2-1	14	TGTGCCAGCAGCCAAGAAATGCGGTCCCTTGAGCAGTTCTTC	CASSQEMRSLEQFF
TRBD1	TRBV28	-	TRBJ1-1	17	TGTGCCAGCAGTTTGACAAAGACAGGGGGAGATTTGACTGAAGCTTTCTTT	CASSLTKTGGDLTEAFF
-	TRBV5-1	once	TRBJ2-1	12	TGCGCCAGCAGCGGGACCCACAATGAGCAGTTCTTC	CASSGTHNEQFF
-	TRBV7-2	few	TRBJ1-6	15	TGTGCCGGCAGCTGGGTGGCAGGGGCGAATTCACCCCTCCACTTT	CAGSWVAGANSPLHF
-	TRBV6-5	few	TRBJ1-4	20	TGTGCCAGCAGTTACTCCTTGTTCCGAAATTCACCTGGGTTAAATGAAAAACTGTTTTTT	CASSYSLFRNSPGLNEKLFF
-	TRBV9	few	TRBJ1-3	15	TGTGCCAGCAGCGTAGATTCTGGCACTGGAAACACCATATATTTT	CASSVDSGTGNTIYF
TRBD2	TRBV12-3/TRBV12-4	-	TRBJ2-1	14	TGTGCCAGCACCACTAGCGGGGAGAACAATGAGCAGTTCTTC	CASTTSGENNEQFF
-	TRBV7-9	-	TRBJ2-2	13	TGTGCCAGCAGCCTCCAGGCTGGCGGGGAGCTGTTTTTT	CASSLQAGGELFF
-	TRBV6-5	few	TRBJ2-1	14	TGTGCCAGCAGTTACTCGATCGGGACAACCGAGCAGTTCTTC	CASSYSIGTTEQFF
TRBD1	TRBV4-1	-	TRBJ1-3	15	TGCGCCAGCAGCTGGGGACAGGCCTCTGGAAACACCATATATTTT	CASSWGQASGNTIYF
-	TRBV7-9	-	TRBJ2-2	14	TGTGCCAGCAGCCCTTTGGAGGGCACCGGGGAGCTGTTTTTT	CASSPLEGTGELFF